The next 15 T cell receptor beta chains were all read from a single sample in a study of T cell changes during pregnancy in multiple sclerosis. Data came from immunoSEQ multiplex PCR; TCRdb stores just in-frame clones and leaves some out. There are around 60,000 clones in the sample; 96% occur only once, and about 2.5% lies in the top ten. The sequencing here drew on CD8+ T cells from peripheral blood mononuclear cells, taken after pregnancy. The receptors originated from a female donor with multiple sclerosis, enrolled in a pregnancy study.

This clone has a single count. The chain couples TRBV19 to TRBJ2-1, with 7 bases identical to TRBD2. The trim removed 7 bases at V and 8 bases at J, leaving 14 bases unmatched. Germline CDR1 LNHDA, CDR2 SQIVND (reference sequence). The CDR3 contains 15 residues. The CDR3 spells CASITTAGAGDEQFF. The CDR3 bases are TGTGCCAGTATAACGACAGCTGGGGCGGGAGATGAGCAGTTCTTC.

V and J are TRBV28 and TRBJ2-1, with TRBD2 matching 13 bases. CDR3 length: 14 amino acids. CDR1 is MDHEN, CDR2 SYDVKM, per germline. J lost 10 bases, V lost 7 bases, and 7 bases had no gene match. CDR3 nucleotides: TGTGCCAGCAAGGGTTGGACTAGCGGGAGCGAGCAGTTCTTC. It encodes CASKGWTSGSEQFF.

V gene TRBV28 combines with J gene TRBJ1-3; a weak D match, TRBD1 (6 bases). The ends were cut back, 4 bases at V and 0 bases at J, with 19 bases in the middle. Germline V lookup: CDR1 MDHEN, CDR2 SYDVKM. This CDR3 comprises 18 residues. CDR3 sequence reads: CASSSWDLDSYSGNTIYF. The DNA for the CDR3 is TGTGCCAGCAGTTCCTGGGACCTGGACAGCTACTCTGGAAACACCATATATTTT.

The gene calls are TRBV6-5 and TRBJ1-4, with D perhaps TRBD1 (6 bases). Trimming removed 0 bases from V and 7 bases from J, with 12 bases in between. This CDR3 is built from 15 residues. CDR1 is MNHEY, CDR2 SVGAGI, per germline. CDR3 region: CASSYSGGASEKLFF. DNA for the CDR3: TGTGCCAGCAGTTACTCAGGGGGGGCCAGTGAAAAACTGTTTTTT.

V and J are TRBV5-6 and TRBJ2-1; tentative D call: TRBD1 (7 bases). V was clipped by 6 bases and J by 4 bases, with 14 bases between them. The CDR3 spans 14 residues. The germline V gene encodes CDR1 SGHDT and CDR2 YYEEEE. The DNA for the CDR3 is TGTGCCAGCACGGCGGGACAGACTTACAATGAGCAGTTCTTC. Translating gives CASTAGQTYNEQFF.

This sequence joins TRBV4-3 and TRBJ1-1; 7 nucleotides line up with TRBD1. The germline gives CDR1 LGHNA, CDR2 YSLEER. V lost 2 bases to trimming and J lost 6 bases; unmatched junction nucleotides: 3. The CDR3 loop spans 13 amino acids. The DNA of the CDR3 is TGCGCCAGCAGCCAACAAGGGGGCGCTGAAGCTTTCTTT. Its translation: CASSQQGGAEAFF.

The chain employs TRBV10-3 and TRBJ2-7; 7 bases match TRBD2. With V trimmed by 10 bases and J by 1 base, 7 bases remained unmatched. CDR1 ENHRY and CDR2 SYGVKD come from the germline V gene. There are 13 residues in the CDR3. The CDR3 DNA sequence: TGTGCCACCACGGGCGGGAGTTCCTACGAGCAGTACTTC. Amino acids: CATTGGSSYEQYF.

The CDR3 loop is CASSLGGGGREQYF. The CDR3 DNA sequence: TGCGCCAGCAGCTTGGGGGGGGGAGGTCGGGAGCAGTACTTC. The chain recombines TRBV5-1 with TRBJ2-7; TRBD2 aligns across 7 bases. The CDR3 loop spans 14 amino acids. The ends lost 0 bases at V and 7 bases at J; junction bases unmatched: 7. Looked up from germline, CDR1 is SGHRS and CDR2 is YFSETQ.

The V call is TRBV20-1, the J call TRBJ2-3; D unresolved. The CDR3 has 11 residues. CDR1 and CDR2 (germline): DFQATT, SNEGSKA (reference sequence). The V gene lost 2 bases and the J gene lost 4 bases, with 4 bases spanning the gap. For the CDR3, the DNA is TGCAGTGCTAGATCTCCAGATACGCAGTATTTT. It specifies CSARSPDTQYF.

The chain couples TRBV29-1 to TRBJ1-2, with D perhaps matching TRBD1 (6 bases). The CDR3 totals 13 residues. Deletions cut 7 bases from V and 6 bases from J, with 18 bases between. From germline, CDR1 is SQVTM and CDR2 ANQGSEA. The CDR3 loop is CSARQDLSDGYTF. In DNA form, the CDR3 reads TGCAGCGCTAGACAGGACCTCTCCGATGGCTACACCTTC.

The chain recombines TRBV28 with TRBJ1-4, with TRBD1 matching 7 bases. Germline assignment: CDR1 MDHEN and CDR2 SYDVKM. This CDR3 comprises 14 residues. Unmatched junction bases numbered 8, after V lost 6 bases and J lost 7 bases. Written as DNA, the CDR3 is TGTGCCAGCAGACCGACAGGGAACTTTGAAAAACTGTTTTTT. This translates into CASRPTGNFEKLFF.

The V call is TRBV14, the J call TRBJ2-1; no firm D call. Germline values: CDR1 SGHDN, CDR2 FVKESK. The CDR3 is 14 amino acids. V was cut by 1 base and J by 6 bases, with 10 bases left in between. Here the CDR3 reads CASSQVSGFNEQFF. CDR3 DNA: TGTGCCAGCAGCCAAGTCTCGGGTTTCAATGAGCAGTTCTTC.

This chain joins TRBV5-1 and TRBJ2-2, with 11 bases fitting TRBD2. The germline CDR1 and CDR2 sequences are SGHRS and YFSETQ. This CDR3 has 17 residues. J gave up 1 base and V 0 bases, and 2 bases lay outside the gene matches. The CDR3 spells CASSLDGTSGNTGELFF. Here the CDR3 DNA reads TGCGCCAGCAGCTTGGACGGGACTAGCGGGAACACCGGGGAGCTGTTTTTT.

The CDR3, as DNA: TGCGCCAGCAGCTCCCCCCCCGCGGGAGGACAAGAGACCCAGTACTTC. It yields the protein CASSSPPAGGQETQYF. This sequence joins TRBV4-1 and TRBJ2-5; 8 bases map to TRBD2. There are 16 residues in the CDR3. Germline-derived CDR1 and CDR2 are MGHRA and YSYEKL. J was trimmed by 2 bases and V by 5 bases; bases with no gene match: 10.

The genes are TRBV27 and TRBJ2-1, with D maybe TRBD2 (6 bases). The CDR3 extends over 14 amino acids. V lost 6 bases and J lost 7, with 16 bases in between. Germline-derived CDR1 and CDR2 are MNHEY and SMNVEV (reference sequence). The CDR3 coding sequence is TGTGCCAGCAGCCCCCCACGTGGGAGGAATGAGCAGTTCTTC. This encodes CASSPPRGRNEQFF.